Listed below are T cell receptor beta chains from one sample, sequenced in a study of blood T cell repertoires in COVID-19. Assay used: immunoSEQ multiplex PCR; TCRdb lists only in-frame clones, some missing. The data show about 34,000 clones, roughly 77% seen once. Sequenced material: peripheral blood. The receptors here all came from a man aged 80 or over with active or convalescent COVID-19. Both conserved end residues are part of each CDR3. The D gene is left open where the match is weak. Part of the rows lack a size; the others show once, few, many or a class for expanded clones.

CDR3 | DNA | J | D | V | size
CASPSGYSYNEQFF | TGCGCCAGCCCGAGCGGTTACTCCTACAATGAGCAGTTCTTC | TRBJ2-1 | - | TRBV10-2 | -
CASSLEPSGELFF | TGCGCCAGCAGCTTAGAGCCTTCCGGGGAGCTGTTTTTT | TRBJ2-2 | - | TRBV5-1 | -
CASSFQQATNEKLFF | TGTGCCAGCAGTTTTCAGCAGGCAACTAATGAAAAACTGTTTTTT | TRBJ1-4 | - | TRBV28 | few
CASSMEAPLSGQVFSGANVLTF | TGTGCCAGTAGTATGGAGGCACCCCTTTCGGGACAGGTCTTCTCTGGGGCCAACGTCCTGACTTTC | TRBJ2-6 | TRBD1 | TRBV19 | -
CASSHRGLANEKLFF | TGTGCCAGCAGTCACAGGGGGCTTGCTAATGAAAAACTGTTTTTT | TRBJ1-4 | TRBD1 | TRBV28 | few
CASSFRDSTQPQHF | TGTGCCAGCAGTTTCCGGGACAGTACACAGCCCCAGCATTTT | TRBJ1-5 | TRBD1 | TRBV28 | few
CASSTDYNEQFF | TGTGCCAGCAGTACAGACTACAATGAGCAGTTCTTC | TRBJ2-1 | - | TRBV27 | -
CASSPRALGLWETQYF | TGTGCCAGCAGCCCTAGAGCCCTCGGGTTATGGGAGACCCAGTACTTC | TRBJ2-5 | - | TRBV11-2 | -
CASRSNPNTEAFF | TGTGCCAGCCGGTCTAACCCGAACACTGAAGCTTTCTTT | TRBJ1-1 | - | TRBV2 | -
CASSQGQGSWGYTF | TGCGCCAGCAGCCAGGGTCAGGGGTCGTGGGGCTACACCTTC | TRBJ1-2 | - | TRBV5-1 | -
CASSYPGLYYGYTF | TGTGCCAGCAGTTACCCCGGGTTGTACTATGGCTACACCTTC | TRBJ1-2 | - | TRBV28 | -